A single T cell receptor beta chain is shown here with its context. This entry comes from a study of T cells in Graves' hyperthyroidism and ophthalmopathy. The ends were cut back, 3 bases at V and 14 bases at J, with 11 bases in the middle. CDR3 size: 12 residues. Amplified TCR beta CDR3 regions came from RNA transcripts. HTBI primers were used for first-round RT-PCR of the TCR CDR3. One entry per CDR3 protein, called by TCRdb with MiXCR from the multiplex PCR reads. Of 200,000 to 250,000 distinct CDR3 sequences listed, under 20% are singletons. Sample: blood. This TCR derives from a man aged 50-60 years with Graves' hyperthyroidism. The chain recombines TRBV12-3 or TRBV12-4 with TRBJ1-6; D is uncertain. In DNA, the CDR3 is TGTGCCAGCAGTTTCTCTCTTTCCGCCCTCCACTTT. This gives the protein CASSFSLSALHF.